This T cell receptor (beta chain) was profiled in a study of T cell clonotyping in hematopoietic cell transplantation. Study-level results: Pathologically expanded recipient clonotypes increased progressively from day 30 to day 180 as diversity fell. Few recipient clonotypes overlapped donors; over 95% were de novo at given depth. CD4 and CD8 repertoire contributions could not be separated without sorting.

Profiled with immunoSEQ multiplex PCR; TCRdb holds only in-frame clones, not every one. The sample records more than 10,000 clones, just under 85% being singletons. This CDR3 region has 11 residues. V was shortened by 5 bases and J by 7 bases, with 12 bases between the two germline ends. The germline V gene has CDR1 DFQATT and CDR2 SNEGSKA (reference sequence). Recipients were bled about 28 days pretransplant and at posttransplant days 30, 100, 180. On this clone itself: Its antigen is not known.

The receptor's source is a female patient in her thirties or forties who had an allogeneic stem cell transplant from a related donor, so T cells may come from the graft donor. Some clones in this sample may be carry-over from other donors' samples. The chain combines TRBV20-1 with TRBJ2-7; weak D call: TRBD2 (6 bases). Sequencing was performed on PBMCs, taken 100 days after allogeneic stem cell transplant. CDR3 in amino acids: CSAVAGWEQYF. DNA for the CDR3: TGCAGTGCTGTGGCGGGATGGGAGCAGTACTTC.